This T cell receptor beta chain was sequenced for a study of shared clonotypes between healthy human individuals. Study-wide background: The cohort comprised a couple of women and a few men. Their ages spanned 18 to 49 years. Three plates were used per donor for CD4 naive, three for CD4 memory, two for CD8 naive and one for CD8 memory.

Study-level results: Tissue TCR repertoires likely differ from these blood-only repertoires. In general, naive subsets displayed greater estimated richness than memory subsets did.

Trimming took 2 bases from V and 3 from J, leaving 11 bases between them. Per germline, CDR1 MNHNY and CDR2 SVGAGI (reference sequence). This CDR3 region has 14 residues. Naive CD8 cells were CD45RO-negative, positively selected for CCR7, excluding terminally differentiated effector memory CD45RA+ cells. The assay was immunoSEQ multiplex PCR, and TCRdb's table has in-frame clones only and misses some. Counted here are around 1,900,000 clones, roughly 93% occurring once; the ten biggest clones make up more than 1.5%. About this clone: Its target is unknown.

This receptor was taken from a man aged 18 to 29 in good health. Some clones in this sample may be carry-over from other donors' samples. The V call is TRBV6-6, the J call TRBJ2-7, with a tentative D call TRBD1 (6 bases). Sequencing input: naive CD8+ T cells from PBMCs. CDR3 in DNA: TGTGCCAGCAGTTACCCAGGACAGTACTACGAGCAGTACTTC. This gives the protein CASSYPGQYYEQYF.